A single sample is the source of the 17 T cell receptor beta chains below, sequenced in a study of siplizumab effects on memory and regulatory T cells. Method: immunoSEQ multiplex PCR; TCRdb's copy keeps in-frame clones and lacks some. The data show 80,000 to 130,000 clones, under 95% seen once. What was sequenced was Tregs sorted from blood. Source of these receptors: a human donor in good health.

The chain joins TRBV28 to TRBJ1-2; 12 bases are a match to TRBD1. The CDR3 spans 14 residues. V was clipped by 3 bases and J by 6 bases; unmatched bases: 2. Per germline, CDR1 MDHEN and CDR2 SYDVKM. Written as DNA, the CDR3 is TGTGCCAGCAGTTTGGGGACAGGGGGCAATGGCTACACCTTC. Translation gives CASSLGTGGNGYTF.

The rearrangement joins TRBV6-5 to TRBJ2-3; D might be TRBD2 (7 bases). The V and J ends lost 2 bases and 3 bases respectively, with 12 bases between them. The germline V gene has CDR1 MNHEY and CDR2 SVGAGI. The CDR3 totals 15 residues. CDR3 residues: CASSYRGAPTDTQYF. CDR3 DNA: TGTGCCAGCAGTTACCGGGGGGCTCCTACAGATACGCAGTATTTT.

This chain uses TRBV28 with TRBJ2-6; D unresolved. CDR3 length: 14 amino acids. Trimming removed 6 bases from V and 2 bases from J, with 8 bases in between. CDR1 MDHEN and CDR2 SYDVKM come from the germline V gene. The CDR3 here is CASSPRPGANVLTF. CDR3 in DNA: TGTGCCAGCAGCCCCCGGCCTGGGGCCAACGTCCTGACTTTC.

This chain links TRBV5-1 with TRBJ1-1; tentative D call: TRBD1 (5 bases). CDR1 SGHRS and CDR2 YFSETQ come from the germline V gene. V was trimmed by 4 bases and J by 7 bases, leaving 8 bases between them. CDR3 size: 11 residues. CDR3 in amino acids: CASSGGIEAFF. The CDR3, as DNA: TGCGCCAGCAGCGGGGGTATTGAAGCTTTCTTT.

This rearrangement joins TRBV7-8 to TRBJ2-3, with D unresolved. CDR1 SGHVS and CDR2 FQNEAQ come from the germline V gene. The CDR3 length is 15 residues. The germline V and J ends were trimmed by 1 base and 2 bases, with 10 bases remaining between them. CDR3 bases: TGTGCCAGCAGCTTAGTGGCCCCGGACACAGATACGCAGTATTTT. This gives the protein CASSLVAPDTDTQYF.

This chain connects TRBV28 to TRBJ1-6; possible D gene TRBD1, 6 bases. The CDR3 runs to 16 residues. The germline V gene has CDR1 MDHEN and CDR2 SYDVKM. Between the trimmed V and J ends, which lost 3 bases and 8 bases, there was a span of 17 bases. The CDR3: CASSFGSARGDSPLHF. The CDR3 region has the DNA TGTGCCAGCAGTTTTGGGTCCGCCAGGGGTGATTCACCCCTCCACTTT.

V usage is TRBV21-1 and J usage is TRBJ2-7; the table's D gene call, TRBD1, was not cross checked with the DNA. TRBV21-1 is a pseudogene locus. This CDR3 comprises 22 residues. Written as DNA, the CDR3 is TGTGCCAGCAACCCATTTCCTCCGGAAGATATACCGGGACAGGGCACTGCCTACGAGCAGTACTTC. It codes for CASNPFPPEDIPGQGTAYEQYF.

The gene calls are TRBV7-6 and TRBJ2-5; 8 bases line up with TRBD1. CDR1 SGHVS and CDR2 FNYEAQ come from the germline V gene. The J segment lost 2 bases and the V segment lost 4 bases, leaving 3 bases of the junction unmatched. The CDR3 is 14 amino acids. CDR3 region: CASSSRQGQETQYF. The CDR3 DNA is TGTGCCAGCAGCTCCCGACAGGGGCAAGAGACCCAGTACTTC.

The chain combines TRBV28 with TRBJ2-1, with 11 bases matching TRBD2. V lost 2 bases, J lost 3 bases, and 0 bases stayed unmatched. CDR1 MDHEN and CDR2 SYDVKM come from the germline V gene. The CDR3 extends over 15 amino acids. The CDR3 is CASSLTSGSYNEQFF. The CDR3 DNA follows: TGTGCCAGCAGTTTAACTAGCGGGAGCTACAATGAGCAGTTCTTC.

J is TRBJ2-7 and V is TRBV7-8, with D uncertain. CDR1 is SGHVS and CDR2 is FQNEAQ in the germline V gene. The V end was cut by 2 bases, the J end by 2 bases, with 10 bases between. This CDR3 contains 14 residues. CDR3 sequence: CASSLFRAAYEQYF. The DNA for the CDR3 is TGTGCCAGCAGCTTATTTAGGGCCGCCTACGAGCAGTACTTC.

The J gene is TRBJ2-6, the V gene TRBV7-3, with 7 bases fitting TRBD1. This CDR3 contains 18 residues. Germline lookup yields CDR1 SGHTA and CDR2 FQGTGA. The junction had 10 bases not matched to a gene; V was cut back by 5 bases and J by 0 bases. This CDR3 is CASSLQGPAYSGANVLTF. CDR3 nucleotide sequence: TGTGCCAGCAGCCTACAGGGGCCCGCTTACTCTGGGGCCAACGTCCTGACTTTC.

CDR3 in DNA: TGTGCCAGCAGTTACTCGTCTAGCGGGAGGGCCTACGAGCAGTACTTC. It specifies CASSYSSSGRAYEQYF. V gene TRBV6-5 combines with J gene TRBJ2-7, with TRBD2 matching 12 bases. CDR1 is MNHEY and CDR2 is SVGAGI in the germline V gene. V shed 0 bases, J shed 2 bases, and the junction held 2 bases outside the gene matches. The CDR3 length is 16 residues.

In its sample, this clone was seen once. The rearrangement uses TRBV28 and TRBJ1-2, with TRBD1 identical over 9 bases. The CDR3 extends over 16 amino acids. Germline lookup yields CDR1 MDHEN and CDR2 SYDVKM. The J segment lost 3 bases and the V segment lost 6 bases, leaving 11 bases of the junction unmatched. CDR3 loop: CASSRDRVFRYYGYTF. The CDR3 region has the DNA TGTGCCAGCAGCAGGGACAGGGTATTCCGGTACTATGGCTACACCTTC.

The chain links TRBV7-3 to TRBJ2-7, with a tentative D call TRBD1 (6 bases). V was cut by 3 bases and J by 2 bases, with 8 bases left in between. This CDR3 spans 13 amino acids. Germline-derived CDR1 and CDR2 are SGHTA and FQGTGA. The CDR3 spells CASSLGHPYEQYF. For the CDR3, the DNA is TGTGCCAGCAGCTTGGGACACCCCTACGAGCAGTACTTC.

The genes are TRBV6-1 and TRBJ1-5, with TRBD1 as a possible D gene (6 bases). The CDR3 has 13 amino acids. Germline V gives CDR1 MNHNS, CDR2 SASEGT. Trimming removed 7 bases from V and 4 bases from J, with 11 bases in between. The CDR3 nucleotides are TGTGCCAGCACTCCAAGGGGGAATCAGCCCCAGCATTTT. It encodes CASTPRGNQPQHF.

The J gene is TRBJ1-2, the V gene TRBV5-4; 7 bases align to TRBD1. The CDR3 spans 13 residues. V shed 3 bases, J shed 5 bases, and the junction held 4 bases outside the gene matches. Germline V gives CDR1 SGHNT, CDR2 YYREEE (reference sequence). CDR3 region: CASSSQGQYGYTF. The CDR3 DNA reads TGTGCCAGCAGCTCACAGGGGCAATATGGCTACACCTTC.

This clone occurred a few times. The chain is built from TRBV30 and TRBJ1-1, with no clear D. The CDR3 contains 13 residues. CDR1 is GTSNPN and CDR2 is SVGIG in the germline V gene (reference sequence). V shed 0 bases and J shed 0 bases, with 5 bases lying between them. The CDR3 bases are TGTGCCTGGAGTGTGGTGTTGAACACTGAAGCTTTCTTT. It is translated as CAWSVVLNTEAFF.